Here is one T cell receptor (beta chain) with its context. Produced via immunoSEQ multiplex PCR; TCRdb's table is partial and in-frame only. Here the sample spans about 350,000 clones, roughly 87% being singletons. The data derive from a study of blood T cell repertoires in COVID-19. Trimming left V 0 bases short and J 10 bases short, with 15 bases between. Germline CDR1 MGHRA, CDR2 YSYEKL. CDR3 length equals 14 residues. The V call is TRBV4-1, the J call TRBJ1-1, with D unresolved. The sequence was collected from a woman aged 55-70 years with COVID-19, enrolled during active disease. Sequenced sample: peripheral blood. Here the CDR3 reads CASSQESGKFRAFF. The DNA of the CDR3 is TGCGCCAGCAGCCAAGAGAGCGGGAAGTTCAGAGCTTTCTTT.